Detailed here is one T cell receptor beta chain. The sample is drawn from a study of blood T cell repertoires in COVID-19. Background on the study: Specimens from acute and convalescent COVID-19 originated in the United States, Italy and Spain. Sources were T cells, B-cell-depleted T cells, or PBMCs; the material itself was cDNA or gDNA.

Study processing details: Amplifying reference gene primers gave estimates of nucleated cell counts. Sequenced by immunoSEQ multiplex PCR; TCRdb stores in-frame clones only, minus some. Clone size and the V and J calls come from that table; the DNA yielded D and trimming. The table has about 83,000 clones, around 83% seen once. The CDR3 is made up of 16 amino acids. Germline V lookup: CDR1 SGHDT, CDR2 YYEEEE. V lost 1 base and J 8 bases, leaving 16 bases between the germline ends. This receptor was taken from a woman aged 80 or over in a cohort sampled during active or convalescent COVID-19. V and J are TRBV5-6 and TRBJ1-6; possibly TRBD1 for D (5 bases). The sample taken for sequencing was peripheral blood. The CDR3 DNA reads TGTGCCAGCAGCTTGTCTGCCGGGACTGACTATTCACCCCTCCACTTT. Protein sequence: CASSLSAGTDYSPLHF.